A selection of T cell receptor beta chains follows, all from one sample in a study of a mutant IDH1 vaccine in newly diagnosed glioma. These receptors lack a known antigen. Clones were sequenced by immunoSEQ multiplex PCR, and TCRdb holds only the in-frame ones, with some missing. The sample holds about 38,000 clones, 70% to 80% seen once. The sample consisted of PBMCs, taken from a glioma patient whose treatment included an IDH1 peptide vaccine. These receptors all come from a man aged 40-50 years with glioma. Both conserved end residues are trimmed from each CDR3. The D gene is left open where the match is weak.

d_call	v_call	cdr3_aa
NA	TRBV2	ASSPHYEQY
TRBD2	TRBV2	ASSVAGREATDTQY
TRBD1	TRBV29-1	SAWDSDLNTGELF
TRBD1	TRBV5-1	ASSLGDSPGQPQH
NA	TRBV5-1	ASTHGIGYEQY
TRBD2	TRBV5-1	ASSIRGGGGNNEQF
TRBD1	TRBV4-1	ASSPWDSRSYEQY
TRBD1	TRBV30	AWTSHRGGNSPLH
TRBD1	TRBV5-1	ASKGDRGNYEQY
NA	TRBV19	ASRAGLNSPLH
TRBD1	TRBV5-6	ASSFRDRTNYGYT
NA	TRBV7-2	ASSSSFTYEQY
NA	TRBV2	ASSDRGVSYEQY
NA	TRBV5-1	ASSLAPGSYEQY
TRBD1	TRBV4-1	ASSFRDRGGYEQY
NA	TRBV6-1	AQGGGRQETQY
NA	TRBV6-5	ASSDRPNSPLH
NA	TRBV30	AWSLSNTGELF
NA	TRBV7-9	ASSPGDEQY